This T cell receptor beta chain was sequenced during a study of OX40 agonist ivuxolimab in advanced cancers. CDR3 length: 14 residues. Per the germline V gene, CDR1 is SGHTA and CDR2 is FQGNSA. Trimming took 4 bases from V and 6 from J; bases not matched to a gene: 6. Study conclusions and caveats: The expanded peripheral T cells' antigen specificity was not determined. Some nonresponders additionally presented with little normalized T-cell clonal expansion. More expanded clones were seen, on average, in CD8+ T cells than in CD4+.

Sequenced by immunoSEQ multiplex PCR; TCRdb stores in-frame clones only, minus some. Among 90,000 to 100,000 clones, roughly nine tenths were seen once, and the ten largest hold about 0.82%. Autoimmune disease history or systemic immunosuppression barred patients. Regarding this clone: Its antigen is unknown.

The chain links TRBV7-2 to TRBJ2-7; TRBD2 aligns across 10 bases. This clonotype originated in an adult with an advanced solid tumor such as melanoma, head and neck, liver or kidney cancer. The sample here was CD4+ or CD8+ T cells sorted from blood, taken in a trial of the OX40 agonist ivuxolimab. The CDR3 reads CASSSSGRAAEQYV. In DNA, the CDR3 is TGTGCCAGCAGCTCCAGCGGGAGGGCCGCCGAGCAGTACGTC.